Following are 22 T cell receptor beta chains from one sample sequenced in a study of regulatory and conventional T cells in RAG deficiency. Using immunoSEQ multiplex PCR, the repertoire was profiled, and TCRdb retains in-frame clones only, with some absent. The table includes 13,000 or so clones, 90% to 95% detected once. Genomic DNA came from blood conventional CD4+ T cells gated CD25-low CD127-high. The same data also went into a second study, on regulatory T cells. That study reports: The primer mix had 52 TRBV and 13 TRBJ primers.

Sequencing was done on a sample of CD4+ effector T cells sorted from blood. Receptor source: a human donor in good health.

This chain connects TRBV11-2 to TRBJ1-6; a weak D match, TRBD1 (6 bases). The germline gives CDR1 SGHAT, CDR2 FQNNGV. The CDR3 runs to 18 residues. V lost 5 bases and J lost 0, with 17 bases in between. In DNA form, the CDR3 reads TGTGCCAGCAGCCTACCTGCCGGGGGGCGCTCCTATAATTCACCCCTCCACTTT. Translating it yields CASSLPAGGRSYNSPLHF.

The chain links TRBV4-1 to TRBJ1-3; D remains unclear. V lost 0 bases to trimming and J lost 0 bases, with 9 bases between them. CDR1 is MGHRA, CDR2 YSYEKL, per germline. There are 16 residues in the CDR3. The CDR3: CASSQEVQLSGNTIYF. In DNA form, the CDR3 reads TGCGCCAGCAGCCAAGAGGTACAGCTCTCTGGAAACACCATATATTTT.

This chain uses TRBV6-5 with TRBJ1-6; 10 bases agree with TRBD1. Germline values: CDR1 MNHEY, CDR2 SVGAGI. The length of the CDR3 is 15 residues. J lost 8 bases, V lost 4 bases, and 5 bases had no gene match. CDR3 nucleotide sequence: TGTGCCAGCAGTTCACCCGGGACAGGGGATTCACCCCTCCACTTT. Its protein product is CASSSPGTGDSPLHF.

This sequence joins TRBV5-4 and TRBJ2-2, with 11 bases identical to TRBD2. The germline CDR1 and CDR2 sequences are SGHNT and YYREEE (reference sequence). Germline trimming cut 4 bases from V and 7 bases from J; bases unmatched to any gene: 3. The CDR3 spans 14 residues. The CDR3 sequence: CASSRLAGNGELFF. For the CDR3, the DNA is TGTGCCAGCAGCCGACTAGCGGGAAACGGGGAGCTGTTTTTT.

This clone was observed a single time. The chain links TRBV28 to TRBJ1-5; D gene unclear. Germline CDR1 and CDR2: MDHEN and SYDVKM. This CDR3 is 14 amino acids long. The ends were cut back, 7 bases at V and 4 bases at J, with 14 bases in the middle. In DNA, the CDR3 is TGTGCCAGCACAACAGTGGCCCCTAATCAGCCCCAGCATTTT. The encoded protein is CASTTVAPNQPQHF.

V and J are TRBV30 and TRBJ2-3; 9 nucleotides agree with TRBD1. Trimming at V came to 3 bases and at J to 4 bases, leaving 8 bases not matched to a gene. Germline V gene lookup returns CDR1 GTSNPN and CDR2 SVGIG (reference sequence). The CDR3 covers 15 residues. The CDR3 DNA follows: TGTGCCTGGAGCGAAGTGACAGGGGGTGCAGATACGCAGTATTTT. Translated: CAWSEVTGGADTQYF.

The sample holds one count of this clone. The rearrangement joins TRBV10-1 to TRBJ2-7; 8 nucleotides agree with TRBD2. V lost 6 bases, J lost 6 bases, and 13 bases stayed unmatched. This CDR3 has 15 amino acids. The germline gives CDR1 WNHNN, CDR2 SYGVQD (reference sequence). CDR3 sequence reads: CASSPGLDLIGEQYF. The CDR3 coding sequence is TGCGCCAGCAGCCCGGGACTAGACCTAATAGGCGAGCAGTACTTC.

This clone occurred once. The rearrangement joins TRBV7-9 to TRBJ2-2; D not certain. Germline CDR1 and CDR2: SEHNR and FQNEAQ (reference sequence). The CDR3 runs 14 residues. V was cut by 1 base and J by 1 base, with 4 bases left in between. The CDR3 is CASSLGMNTGELFF. The CDR3 region has the DNA TGTGCCAGCAGCTTAGGCATGAACACCGGGGAGCTGTTTTTT.

This clone was recorded once. CDR3: CASSWRGENTEAFF. The CDR3 coding sequence is TGCGCCAGCAGCTGGAGGGGGGAGAACACTGAAGCTTTCTTT. This rearrangement joins TRBV5-1 to TRBJ1-1, with D tentatively TRBD1 (6 bases). The germline gives CDR1 SGHRS, CDR2 YFSETQ. This CDR3 comprises 14 residues. Trimming took 3 bases from V and 1 from J, leaving 10 bases between them.

The chain joins TRBV10-3 to TRBJ1-6; 11 bases line up with TRBD1. Germline values: CDR1 ENHRY, CDR2 SYGVKD. V trimming: 5 bases; J trimming: 6 bases; junction bases outside the gene matches: 3. This CDR3 contains 15 residues. CDR3: CAISPGTGGNSPLHF. DNA of the CDR3: TGTGCCATCAGTCCCGGGACAGGGGGTAATTCACCCCTCCACTTT.

This rearrangement joins TRBV6-1 to TRBJ1-4; unclear D gene. Trimming shortened V by 6 bases and J by 0 bases, and 8 bases separated the two germline ends. The length of the CDR3 is 14 residues. CDR1 MNHNS and CDR2 SASEGT come from the germline V gene. DNA for the CDR3: TGTGCCAGCAGACCAGGTGCAACTAATGAAAAACTGTTTTTT. Translated: CASRPGATNEKLFF.

This sequence joins TRBV25-1 and TRBJ2-7; 8 bases align to TRBD2. CDR3 length: 15 residues. Unmatched junction bases numbered 6, after V lost 4 bases and J lost 1 base. Germline V gene lookup returns CDR1 MGHDK and CDR2 SYGVNS. The CDR3 region has the DNA TGTGCCAGCAGTGTTGCAGTAGCGGGGTCCTACGAGCAGTACTTC. Translation gives CASSVAVAGSYEQYF.

The chain joins TRBV13 to TRBJ2-7; TRBD2 agrees at 7 bases. Germline V gives CDR1 PRHDT, CDR2 FYEKMQ (reference sequence). V shed 1 base, J shed 2 bases, and the junction held 8 bases outside the gene matches. The CDR3 has 16 residues. The CDR3 reads CASSLEGGRDPYEQYF. CDR3 bases: TGTGCCAGCAGCTTAGAGGGCGGGAGAGATCCCTACGAGCAGTACTTC.

V is TRBV5-6 and J is TRBJ1-4, with a weak D call TRBD1 (6 bases). Germline V gene data show CDR1 as SGHDT and CDR2 as YYEEEE. There are 15 residues in the CDR3. The ends were cut back, 5 bases at V and 5 bases at J, with 16 bases in the middle. CDR3 sequence: CASRARQVGNEKLFF. The CDR3, as DNA: TGTGCCAGCAGGGCACGACAGGTGGGGAATGAAAAACTGTTTTTT.

The CDR3 here is CASSDGLAGVRDTQYF. In DNA form, the CDR3 reads TGCGCCAGCAGTGACGGACTAGCGGGGGTGAGGGATACGCAGTATTTT. The chain combines TRBV10-1 with TRBJ2-3; 13 nucleotides match TRBD2. The trim removed 3 bases at V and 6 bases at J, leaving 6 bases unmatched. The CDR3 consists of 16 residues. Germline CDR1 is WNHNN and CDR2 is SYGVQD (reference sequence).

The V gene is TRBV5-4, the J gene TRBJ2-3; 10 bases are shared with TRBD2. Germline V gene data show CDR1 as SGHNT and CDR2 as YYREEE (reference sequence). The CDR3 totals 17 residues. The V gene end was trimmed by 4 bases and the J gene end by 0 bases; junction bases not matched to a gene: 8. The CDR3 sequence is CASSGEWTSGSTDTQYF. In nucleotides, the CDR3 is TGTGCCAGCAGCGGGGAGTGGACTAGCGGTAGCACAGATACGCAGTATTTT.

The genes are TRBV9 and TRBJ1-3, with 8 bases that match TRBD1. Per the germline V gene, CDR1 is SGDLS and CDR2 is YYNGEE. Trimming cost V 4 bases and J 3 bases; bases outside gene matches: 6. This CDR3 contains 15 residues. CDR3 in DNA: TGTGCCAGCAGCCCTACAGGGGGTCGTGGAAACACCATATATTTT. This sequence encodes CASSPTGGRGNTIYF.

This chain connects TRBV27 to TRBJ1-5, with D unclear. The ends were cut back, 5 bases at V and 2 bases at J, with 10 bases in the middle. Germline loops: CDR1 MNHEY, CDR2 SMNVEV (reference sequence). CDR3 length: 14 residues. The CDR3 DNA sequence: TGTGCCAGCAGTAACAGCAACCGCAATCAGCCCCAGCATTTT. It is translated as CASSNSNRNQPQHF.

The rearrangement uses TRBV5-1 and TRBJ2-2, with TRBD2 matching over 16 bases. CDR1 and CDR2 from the germline V gene are SGHRS and YFSETQ. The ends lost 4 bases at V and 6 bases at J; junction bases unmatched: 9. The CDR3 is 18 amino acids. CDR3 nucleotide sequence: TGCGCCAGCAGCCTCGGGACTAGCGGGGGGGCCCTCTCCGGGGAGCTGTTTTTT. Amino acids: CASSLGTSGGALSGELFF.

The chain is built from TRBV5-1 and TRBJ1-2; TRBD1 matches at 9 bases. J lost 6 bases, V lost 4 bases, and 7 bases had no gene match. The V gene's germline CDR1 is SGHRS and CDR2 YFSETQ. The CDR3 sequence is 14 residues long. CDR3 DNA sequence: TGCGCCAGCAGCGGAACACAGGGGGCGGATGGCTACACCTTC. As protein: CASSGTQGADGYTF.

The rearrangement uses TRBV6-1 and TRBJ1-2; D is ambiguous. The CDR3 runs 11 residues. Germline V lookup: CDR1 MNHNS, CDR2 SASEGT. The V end was cut by 6 bases, the J end by 1 base, with 3 bases between. The CDR3 bases are TGTGCCAGCAGGGATAACTATGGCTACACCTTC. This translates into CASRDNYGYTF.

The chain is built from TRBV28 and TRBJ1-4, with TRBD1 as a possible D gene (6 bases). This CDR3 is 15 amino acids long. The V and J ends lost 3 bases and 5 bases respectively, with 13 bases between them. The V gene's germline CDR1 is MDHEN and CDR2 SYDVKM. The CDR3 sequence: CASSLAGGANEKLFF. Here the CDR3 DNA reads TGTGCCAGCAGTTTGGCGGGGGGCGCGAATGAAAAACTGTTTTTT.